Listed below are T cell receptor beta chains from one sample, sequenced in a study of T cells in tumors after PD-1 blockade. Method: immunoSEQ multiplex PCR; TCRdb's copy keeps in-frame clones and lacks some. This repertoire shows 8,200 or so clones, 62% found once; its top ten account for over 10%. The specimen comprised tumor tissue, sampled after anti-PD-1 treatment. All receptors come from a human donor with basal cell carcinoma. Each CDR3 is given with its conserved first and last residue. The D gene is left open where the match is weak. Not all rows give a size; the values are once, few, many and, for expanded clones, a class.

15 | - | TRBJ1-3 | TRBV14 | - | TGTGCCAGCAGCCGACCCGGGATCTCTGGAAACACCATATATTTT | CASSRPGISGNTIYF
17 | - | TRBJ2-3 | TRBV10-1 | - | TGCGCCAGCAGTGACCCTACCGACGGGGCCCGCACAGATACGCAGTATTTT | CASSDPTDGARTDTQYF
16 | - | TRBJ2-5 | TRBV4-2 | - | TGTGCCAGCAGCCAAGAAAGGAGGGCGCCCCAAGAGACCCAGTACTTC | CASSQERRAPQETQYF
12 | medium-sized | TRBJ2-5 | TRBV2 | - | TGTGCCAGCAGTTGGACGGCGGAGACCCAGTACTTC | CASSWTAETQYF
14 | - | TRBJ2-3 | TRBV6-2/TRBV6-3 | - | TGTGCCAGCAGTTACCGGACTAGCACAGATACGCAGTATTTT | CASSYRTSTDTQYF
18 | - | TRBJ2-3 | TRBV14 | TRBD2 | TGTGCCAGCAGCGTCGGACTAGCGGGGGGTCTCGTGTCAGATACGCAGTATTTT | CASSVGLAGGLVSDTQYF
17 | - | TRBJ2-3 | TRBV5-1 | TRBD2 | TGCGCCAGCAGCTTGAGGCGTAGCGGGGGGTCCACAGATACGCAGTATTTT | CASSLRRSGGSTDTQYF
15 | - | TRBJ2-1 | TRBV28 | - | TGTGCCAGCAGCCGCCGAATTCGACAGTACAATGAGCAGTTCTTC | CASSRRIRQYNEQFF
12 | - | TRBJ1-1 | TRBV11-3 | - | TGTGCCAGCAGCCCAGCAAACACTGAAGCTTTCTTT | CASSPANTEAFF
14 | - | TRBJ1-4 | TRBV6-5 | - | TGTGCCAGCAACGGGGGCGGCCGGGGTGAAAAACTGTTTTTT | CASNGGGRGEKLFF
15 | - | TRBJ2-1 | TRBV7-9 | TRBD2 | TGTGCCAGCAGCTTAGCAGCGGGGGGGTTCAATGAGCAGTTCTTC | CASSLAAGGFNEQFF
16 | once | TRBJ2-1 | TRBV12-5 | TRBD2 | TGTGCTAGTGGTTTGGTAAAAACTAGCGGGTACAATGAGCAGTTCTTC | CASGLVKTSGYNEQFF
14 | - | TRBJ1-1 | TRBV5-1 | - | TGCGCCAGCAGCTTGGGGTTTGTAGATACTGAAGCTTTCTTT | CASSLGFVDTEAFF
13 | - | TRBJ1-1 | TRBV7-8 | - | TGTGCCAGCAGCTTAGACATGAACACTGAAGCTTTCTTT | CASSLDMNTEAFF
15 | once | TRBJ2-4 | TRBV5-6 | - | TGTGCCAGCAGCCGTCCCGGGACATTTTCGGGCATTCAGTACTTC | CASSRPGTFSGIQYF
14 | - | TRBJ2-7 | TRBV10-2 | TRBD2 | TGCGCCAGCAGTTTTAGCGGGGGGTCCTACGAGCAGTACTTC | CASSFSGGSYEQYF
16 | once | TRBJ2-5 | TRBV19 | TRBD1 | TGTGCCAGTAAAGTATCAACGGACAGGGGACAAGAGACCCAGTACTTC | CASKVSTDRGQETQYF
14 | - | TRBJ1-5 | TRBV10-3 | - | TGTGCCATCATGAGGGAAGGAGGAAATCAGCCCCAGCATTTT | CAIMREGGNQPQHF
11 | - | TRBJ1-4 | TRBV6-6 | - | TGTGCCAGCAGTTTAAGGGAAAAACTGTTTTTT | CASSLREKLFF
12 | - | TRBJ2-1 | TRBV24-1 | - | TGTGCCACCGGGACAATTTACAATGAGCAGTTCTTC | CATGTIYNEQFF
17 | - | TRBJ2-4 | TRBV21-1 | - | TGTGCCAGCCTACTACCCCGGGCCCCCAGCAACAAAAACATTCAGTACTTC | CASLLPRAPSNKNIQYF
15 | - | TRBJ2-5 | TRBV7-8 | - | TGTGCCAGCAGCTTAAGACGGGCCTTGTGGGAGACCCAGTACTTC | CASSLRRALWETQYF
14 | few | TRBJ2-5 | TRBV3-1/TRBV3-2 | TRBD2 | TGTGCCAGCAGCCGACTAGCGGAAAGAGAGACCCAGTACTTC | CASSRLAERETQYF
12 | - | TRBJ1-5 | TRBV6-5 | - | TGTGCCAGCAGTTGGACGGGTCAGCCCCAGCATTTT | CASSWTGQPQHF
16 | - | TRBJ1-5 | TRBV10-3 | - | TGTGCCATCAGTGAGTCCCAGATTAGGGGCAATCAGCCCCAGCATTTT | CAISESQIRGNQPQHF
16 | few | TRBJ1-3 | TRBV5-4 | - | TGTGCCAGCAGCTTTATACCCGATCCCTCTGGAAACACCATATATTTT | CASSFIPDPSGNTIYF
13 | - | TRBJ1-2 | TRBV2 | - | TGTGCCAGCAGTGATCTAGGGTTATATGGCTACACCTTC | CASSDLGLYGYTF
16 | - | TRBJ2-1 | TRBV18 | - | TGTGCCAGCTCACCACAAAACAGGGTTGTCTACAATGAGCAGTTCTTC | CASSPQNRVVYNEQFF
14 | few | TRBJ2-2 | TRBV19 | TRBD1 | TGTGCCAGTAAGGGACAGGGGGAGACCGGGGAGCTGTTTTTT | CASKGQGETGELFF
12 | - | TRBJ2-5 | TRBV29-1 | - | TGCAGCGTTGAAAGTAGCTGGGAGACCCAGTACTTC | CSVESSWETQYF
14 | - | TRBJ2-7 | TRBV3-1/TRBV3-2 | - | TGTGCCAGCAGCCAAGTGGGGGGAAGGTACGAGCAGTACTTC | CASSQVGGRYEQYF
13 | - | TRBJ1-2 | TRBV6-5 | TRBD1 | TGTGCCAGCAGTTCAGACAGGGCCTATGGCTACACCTTC | CASSSDRAYGYTF
14 | - | TRBJ2-5 | TRBV5-1 | - | TGCGCCAGTCAACGACTCAGGGGCCAAGAGACCCAGTACTTC | CASQRLRGQETQYF
12 | - | TRBJ1-4 | TRBV30 | - | TGTGCCTGGAGTGGATCTAATGAAAAACTGTTTTTT | CAWSGSNEKLFF
13 | few | TRBJ2-7 | TRBV30 | - | TGTGCCTGGGCCAGTTACCGGGTGGGCGAGCAGTACTTC | CAWASYRVGEQYF
15 | once | TRBJ2-5 | TRBV27 | - | TGTGCCAGCAGTCAGATCAGGAGTAGCCAAGAGACCCAGTACTTC | CASSQIRSSQETQYF
16 | - | TRBJ2-3 | TRBV27 | TRBD2 | TGTGCCAGCAGTCCCCGTGGTAGCGGGGGGTCAGATACGCAGTATTTT | CASSPRGSGGSDTQYF
16 | few | TRBJ2-1 | TRBV7-2 | - | TGTGCCAGCAGCTCGTCTGGGACGTCCTCCTACAATGAGCAGTTCTTC | CASSSSGTSSYNEQFF
15 | - | TRBJ1-6 | TRBV3-1/TRBV3-2 | TRBD1 | TGTGCCAGCAGCCCTCGGGCAGGGGGGAATTCACCCCTCCACTTT | CASSPRAGGNSPLHF
15 | - | TRBJ1-4 | TRBV4-1 | TRBD1 | TGCGCCAGCAGCCTCATGACAGGGGGCGATGAAAAACTGTTTTTT | CASSLMTGGDEKLFF
15 | - | TRBJ2-3 | TRBV6-2/TRBV6-3 | - | TGTGCCAGCAGTTATGCGGGTCTTAGCACAGATACGCAGTATTTT | CASSYAGLSTDTQYF